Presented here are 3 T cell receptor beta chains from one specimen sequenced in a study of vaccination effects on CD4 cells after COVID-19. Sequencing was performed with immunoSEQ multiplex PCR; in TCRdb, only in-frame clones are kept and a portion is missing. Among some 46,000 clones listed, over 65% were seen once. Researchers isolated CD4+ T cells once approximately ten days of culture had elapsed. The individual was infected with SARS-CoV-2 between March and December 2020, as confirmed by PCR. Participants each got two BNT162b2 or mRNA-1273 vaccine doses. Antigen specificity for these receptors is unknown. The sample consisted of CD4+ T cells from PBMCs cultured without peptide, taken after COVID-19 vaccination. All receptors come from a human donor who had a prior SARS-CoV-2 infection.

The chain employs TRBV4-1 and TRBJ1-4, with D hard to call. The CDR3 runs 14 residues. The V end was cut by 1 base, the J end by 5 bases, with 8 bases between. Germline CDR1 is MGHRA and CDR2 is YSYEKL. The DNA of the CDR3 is TGCGCCAGCAGCCAAGTCTCTAGAAATGAAAAACTGTTTTTT. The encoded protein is CASSQVSRNEKLFF.

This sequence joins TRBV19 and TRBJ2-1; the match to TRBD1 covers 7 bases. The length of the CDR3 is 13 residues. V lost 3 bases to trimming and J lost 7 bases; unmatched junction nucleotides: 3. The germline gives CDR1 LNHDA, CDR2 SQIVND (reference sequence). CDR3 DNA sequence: TGTGCCAGTAGTATCAGGGGGTTTAATGAGCAGTTCTTC. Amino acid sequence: CASSIRGFNEQFF. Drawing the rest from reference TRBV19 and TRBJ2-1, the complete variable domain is DGGITQSPKYLFRKEGQNVTLSCEQNLNHDAMYWYRQDPGQGLRLIYYSQIVNDFQKGDIAEGYSVSREKKESFPLTVTSAQKNPTAFYLCASSIRGFNEQFFGPGTRLTVL.

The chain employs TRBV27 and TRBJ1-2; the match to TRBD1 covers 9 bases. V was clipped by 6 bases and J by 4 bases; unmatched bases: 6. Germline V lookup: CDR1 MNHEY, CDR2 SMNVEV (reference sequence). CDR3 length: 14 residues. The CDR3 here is CASSDRGFGYGYTF. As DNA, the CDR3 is TGTGCCAGCAGCGACAGGGGGTTTGGCTATGGCTACACCTTC.